The 14 T cell receptor beta chains given below trace back to one sample, sequenced in a study of T-cell memory formation after mild COVID-19. MiXCR was run by TCRdb on the 5' RACE reads, yielding one entry per CDR3 protein. The sample yields 180,000 or so distinct CDR3 sequences, approximately 16% seen once. The sample taken for sequencing was PBMCs or a T cell subset sorted from them (not recorded which). The receptors stem from an adult woman who had mild COVID-19 (a few samples of this study predate the infection). Cell type and time point are not known.

The gene calls are TRBV2 and TRBJ1-4, with D possibly being TRBD1 (5 bases). The CDR3 contains 15 residues. V was shortened by 3 bases and J by 1 base, with 9 bases between the two germline ends. Germline V gene sequence: CDR1 SNHLY, CDR2 FYNNEI. CDR3 in DNA: TGTGCCAGCAGTGATCCGGGGGAAACTAATGAAAAACTGTTTTTT. It is translated as CASSDPGETNEKLFF. The complete variable domain, with remaining parts taken from reference TRBV2 and TRBJ1-4, reads EPEVTQTPSHQVTQMGQEVILRCVPISNHLYFYWYRQILGQKVEFLVSFYNNEISEKSEIFDDQFSVERPDGSNFTLKIRSTKLEDSAMYFCASSDPGETNEKLFFGSGTQLSVL.

This clonotype was counted between two and nine times. The gene calls are TRBV12-3 or TRBV12-4 and TRBJ1-4; 9 bases are shared with TRBD1. V lost 4 bases to trimming and J lost 13 bases; unmatched junction nucleotides: 10. The CDR3 is made up of 14 amino acids. In DNA form, the CDR3 reads TGTGCCAGCAGTTGGAGGACAGGGGAAAGGAGACTGTTTTTT. It codes for CASSWRTGERRLFF.

This clonotype was picked up many times. The chain links TRBV5-1 to TRBJ2-7; no clear D gene. V shed 3 bases and J shed 2 bases, with 9 bases lying between them. Germline-derived CDR1 and CDR2 are SGHRS and YFSETQ. The CDR3 sequence is 13 residues long. The CDR3 nucleotides are TGCGCCAGCAGCTACCCTGGGACCTACGAGCAGTACTTC. This codes for CASSYPGTYEQYF.

This clonotype was counted between two and nine times. The rearrangement joins TRBV5-6 to TRBJ2-7, with no clear D. Germline CDR1 reads SGHDT; CDR2 reads YYEEEE. This CDR3 contains 12 residues. V lost 1 base, J lost 3 bases, and 5 bases lay in between. The CDR3 bases are TGTGCCAGCAGCTTGAAGGACTACGAGCAGTACTTC. As protein: CASSLKDYEQYF.

The gene calls are TRBV5-1 and TRBJ2-2; D gene ambiguous. V dropped 0 bases and J dropped 2 bases, with 8 bases sitting between them. This CDR3 region has 15 residues. The V gene's germline CDR1 is SGHRS and CDR2 YFSETQ. The CDR3 sequence: CASSLVHANTGELFF. CDR3 sequence (DNA): TGCGCCAGCAGCTTGGTCCACGCCAACACCGGGGAGCTGTTTTTT.

This rearrangement joins TRBV7-9 to TRBJ2-7; 9 nucleotides align to TRBD1. This CDR3 is 14 amino acids long. The germline gives CDR1 SEHNR, CDR2 FQNEAQ (reference sequence). Trimming removed 5 bases from V and 4 bases from J; junction bases left unmatched: 6. CDR3 region: CASSMGQGVYEQYF. CDR3 in DNA: TGTGCCAGCAGCATGGGACAGGGAGTATACGAGCAGTACTTC.

DNA of the CDR3: TGCAGTGCTAGGGGCAGGGTCCAGACTGAAGCTTTCTTT. It specifies CSARGRVQTEAFF. The rearrangement links TRBV20-1 to TRBJ1-1; D may be TRBD1 (5 bases). Germline assignment: CDR1 DFQATT and CDR2 SNEGSKA (reference sequence). The CDR3 loop spans 13 amino acids. Trimming took 3 bases from V and 5 from J, leaving 13 bases between them.

The V call is TRBV10-3, the J call TRBJ1-3, with a weak D call TRBD1 (6 bases). Trimming removed 8 bases from V and 0 bases from J, with 17 bases in between. CDR1 is ENHRY, CDR2 SYGVKD, per germline. CDR3 size: 16 residues. The chain's CDR3 is CAISEPGATSGNTIYF. CDR3 nucleotides: TGTGCCATCTCAGAACCAGGGGCGACCTCTGGAAACACCATATATTTT.

The chain combines TRBV15 with TRBJ2-2, with 7 bases aligning to TRBD1. The CDR3 totals 18 residues. CDR1 and CDR2 from the germline V gene are LNHNV and YYDKDF (reference sequence). V lost 0 bases, J lost 9 bases, and 16 bases stayed unmatched. This CDR3 is CATSRDPSWTGLSWELFF. For the CDR3, the DNA is TGTGCCACCAGCAGAGATCCTTCTTGGACAGGCTTATCCTGGGAGCTGTTTTTT.

This clonotype was picked up a small number of times. CDR3 protein: CASSQGMGTSSYEQYF. The CDR3 bases are TGCGCCAGCAGCCAAGGGATGGGGACTAGCTCCTACGAGCAGTACTTC. The V gene is TRBV4-1, the J gene TRBJ2-7; 8 nucleotides align to TRBD2. The V and J ends lost 1 base and 0 bases, in that order; junction bases with no gene match: 5. CDR1 is MGHRA and CDR2 is YSYEKL in the germline V gene. CDR3 size: 16 residues.

This clonotype has only a few counts. The chain carries TRBV14 and TRBJ2-3; no clear D gene. The germline V gene has CDR1 SGHDN and CDR2 FVKESK. V lost 1 base and J lost 8, with 19 bases in between. The CDR3 has 16 amino acids. The CDR3 is CASSQAKTSGRGTQYF. CDR3 coding DNA: TGTGCCAGCAGCCAAGCCAAAACCTCGGGTCGTGGTACGCAGTATTTT.

V is TRBV24-1 and J is TRBJ2-5; 8 bases fit TRBD1. Trimming at V came to 3 bases and at J to 9 bases, leaving 23 bases not matched to a gene. The CDR3 totals 19 residues. CDR1 and CDR2 (germline): KGHDR, SFDVKD. CDR3 nucleotides: TGTGCCACCAGTGATCACAACTCCGGGACAGGAAGAAGTCCAGGGGCCCAGTACTTC. It translates to CATSDHNSGTGRSPGAQYF.

The rearrangement links TRBV5-1 to TRBJ2-5; maybe TRBD2 (6 bases). CDR3 length equals 14 residues. V lost 1 base and J 2 bases, leaving 9 bases between the germline ends. Germline CDR1 is SGHRS and CDR2 is YFSETQ. CDR3 sequence: CASSLTAGQETQYF. The CDR3 nucleotides are TGCGCCAGCAGCTTGACGGCGGGGCAAGAGACCCAGTACTTC.

This clonotype has a count of ten or more. The J gene is TRBJ2-2, the V gene TRBV5-1; the D gene is possibly TRBD1 (6 bases). V lost 2 bases and J 4 bases, leaving 9 bases between the germline ends. The CDR3 has 14 residues. Looked up from germline, CDR1 is SGHRS and CDR2 is YFSETQ. The CDR3 region is CASSLQGSTGELFF. The CDR3, as DNA: TGCGCCAGCAGCTTACAGGGATCCACCGGGGAGCTGTTTTTT.